A selection of T cell receptor beta chains follows, all from one sample in a study of patients and donors after allogeneic stem cell transplantation. TCRdb fed the RT-PCR reads into MiXCR, producing one record per CDR3 protein. The sample includes fewer than 500,000 distinct CDR3 sequences, under 20% of them seen just once. Sequenced: blood, either unsorted or a sorted T cell fraction (not recorded which). All receptors derive from a human donor who was either an allogeneic HSCT recipient or a stem cell or donor lymphocyte infusion donor (not recorded which). It is not recorded whose cells these are; they may come from a transplant donor. CDR3s include the opening cysteine and the closing phenylalanine or tryptophan. A D gene is named only where the DNA matches it firmly. Where a row states a size, it is once, few, many or the class of an expanded clone; other rows omit it.

abundance	v_gene	j_gene	d_gene	CDR3aa	CDR3nt
.	TRBV6-1	TRBJ1-5	TRBD1	CASSKAGGNQPQHF	TGTGCCAGCAGCAAAGCAGGGGGTAATCAGCCCCAGCATTTT
few	TRBV12-5	TRBJ2-5	.	CASGPQGALGYQETQYF	TGTGCTAGTGGGCCGCAGGGTGCCCTTGGATACCAAGAGACCCAGTACTTC
.	TRBV6-1	TRBJ1-6	TRBD1	CASTYVGQGRNSPLHF	TGTGCCAGCACCTACGTAGGACAGGGACGAAACTCACCCCTCCACTTT
few	TRBV4-1	TRBJ1-2	.	CASSQDSFSNYGYTF	TGCGCCAGCAGCCAAGATTCGTTTTCTAACTATGGCTACACCTTC
many	TRBV3-1	TRBJ2-1	.	CASSQGMRANEQFF	TGTGCCAGCAGCCAAGGAATGAGGGCCAATGAGCAGTTCTTC
.	TRBV28	TRBJ2-7	.	CASSYWGNRYEQYF	TGTGCCAGCAGTTACTGGGGGAACCGGTACGAGCAGTACTTC
.	TRBV2	TRBJ1-2	.	CASRIQLLYGYTF	TGTGCCAGCAGGATACAGCTGCTCTATGGCTACACCTTC
.	TRBV20-1	TRBJ2-5	TRBD2	CSARGWTSEETQYF	TGCAGTGCTAGAGGATGGACTAGCGAAGAGACCCAGTACTTC
.	TRBV6-5	TRBJ2-7	TRBD2	CASSYSLGGVNEQYF	TGTGCCAGCAGTTACTCCCTGGGAGGGGTCAACGAGCAGTACTTC
.	TRBV19	TRBJ2-3	TRBD2	CASSSPGLAQDTQYF	TGTGCCAGTAGTTCGCCGGGACTAGCACAAGATACGCAGTATTTT
many	TRBV27	TRBJ2-2	.	CASTGVGNGELFF	TGTGCCAGCACAGGGGTTGGTAACGGGGAGCTGTTTTTT
few	TRBV6-1	TRBJ1-4	.	CASSPPPGGGEKLFF	TGTGCCAGCAGCCCCCCCCCGGGGGGCGGTGAAAAACTGTTTTTT
.	TRBV5-1	TRBJ1-1	.	CASSLFLGGAEAFF	TGCGCCAGCAGCTTGTTCTTGGGGGGGGCTGAAGCTTTCTTT
few	TRBV2	TRBJ1-2	.	CASNARPNYGYTF	TGTGCCAGCAATGCCAGACCTAACTATGGCTACACCTTC
many	TRBV24-1	TRBJ2-5	.	CATSDPGMESETQYF	TGTGCCACCAGTGACCCGGGTATGGAGAGCGAGACCCAGTACTTC
.	TRBV5-1	TRBJ2-6	TRBD1	CASSLLWGQGLGGANVLTF	TGCGCCAGCAGCTTGTTGTGGGGACAGGGGCTCGGAGGGGCCAACGTCCTGACTTTC
few	TRBV6-4	TRBJ1-6	TRBD1	CASSDWSLDRDSYNSPLHF	TGTGCCAGCAGTGACTGGTCCCTGGACAGGGACTCCTATAATTCACCCCTCCACTTT
.	TRBV6-1	TRBJ2-1	TRBD2	CASSGRRLAGVDEQFF	TGTGCCAGCAGCGGGCGCAGACTAGCGGGAGTCGATGAGCAGTTCTTC
few	TRBV24-1	TRBJ2-1	TRBD2	CATSEAGTRRYNEQFF	TGTGCCACCAGTGAAGCCGGGACTAGACGTTACAATGAGCAGTTCTTC
.	TRBV5-1	TRBJ2-5	.	CASSLAGQQETQYF	TGCGCCAGCAGCTTGGCAGGGCAGCAGGAGACCCAGTACTTC
.	TRBV10-3	TRBJ2-7	.	CAISEPGSSYEQYF	TGTGCCATCAGTGAGCCAGGGAGCTCCTACGAGCAGTACTTC
.	TRBV5-1	TRBJ2-3	.	CASSLAVIATDTQYF	TGCGCCAGCAGCTTGGCCGTGATAGCCACAGATACGCAGTATTTT
many	TRBV5-5	TRBJ1-1	.	CASSPGQTLNTEAFF	TGTGCCAGCAGCCCAGGACAGACTCTGAACACTGAAGCTTTCTTT
.	TRBV20-1	TRBJ2-1	TRBD2	CSASGSGFRANEQFF	TGCAGTGCCAGCGGGAGTGGCTTTCGGGCCAATGAGCAGTTCTTC
few	TRBV20-1	TRBJ2-3	.	CSARLDRRTDTQYF	TGCAGTGCCCGACTTGACAGGCGCACAGATACGCAGTATTTT
.	TRBV7-3	TRBJ2-1	TRBD2	CASSELGGKYNEQFF	TGTGCCAGCAGCGAACTGGGAGGGAAGTACAATGAGCAGTTCTTC
many	TRBV14	TRBJ2-1	TRBD1	CASSPSGQAGFHEQFF	TGTGCCAGCAGCCCGTCCGGACAGGCGGGCTTCCATGAGCAGTTCTTC
.	TRBV4-1	TRBJ2-1	.	CASSQNSRRNEQFF	TGCGCCAGCAGCCAAAACTCCAGGAGGAATGAGCAGTTCTTC
.	TRBV11-1	TRBJ2-5	TRBD2	CASSSQGTSGGRSETQYF	TGTGCCAGCAGCTCCCAAGGTACTAGCGGGGGCCGTAGCGAGACCCAGTACTTC
few	TRBV19	TRBJ2-1	TRBD2	CASSSGRSEQFF	TGTGCCAGTAGTAGCGGGAGGAGTGAGCAGTTCTTC
.	TRBV7-8	TRBJ2-1	.	CASSHNNEQFF	TGTGCCAGCAGCCATAACAATGAGCAGTTCTTC
few	TRBV2	TRBJ1-5	TRBD1	CASSETGGGQPQHF	TGTGCCAGCAGTGAAACAGGGGGAGGTCAGCCCCAGCATTTT
few	TRBV12-3/TRBV12-4	TRBJ2-1	.	CASSLGLLIGEQFF	TGTGCCAGCAGTTTGGGGCTACTGATCGGTGAGCAGTTCTTC
.	TRBV20-1	TRBJ2-3	TRBD2	CSALSTSGVYTNTQYF	TGCAGTGCCCTATCGACTAGCGGGGTTTACACAAATACGCAGTATTTT
few	TRBV5-1	TRBJ2-7	TRBD2	CASSPSGSKVEQYF	TGCGCCAGCAGCCCTAGCGGGAGTAAAGTCGAGCAGTACTTC
.	TRBV4-3	TRBJ2-7	TRBD1	CASSTSGTGDREQYF	TGCGCCAGCAGCACCAGCGGGACAGGGGATCGGGAGCAGTACTTC
.	TRBV7-3	TRBJ1-2	.	CASSPHGAGGYTF	TGTGCCAGCAGCCCGCACGGGGCGGGAGGCTACACCTTC
few	TRBV3-1	TRBJ2-3	.	CASSRRSGTTDTQYF	TGTGCCAGCAGCCGAAGATCCGGTACGACAGATACGCAGTATTTT
few	TRBV7-2	TRBJ2-5	.	CASSLRRGTPQETQYF	TGTGCCAGCAGCTTAAGGCGGGGGACACCCCAAGAGACCCAGTACTTC
.	TRBV6-6	TRBJ2-7	.	CAGRDSLRDEQYF	TGTGCCGGCCGGGATTCACTCAGGGACGAGCAGTACTTC
.	TRBV18	TRBJ2-1	TRBD1	CASHPLLAGGGEQFF	TGTGCCAGCCACCCTCTTCTGGCAGGGGGCGGTGAGCAGTTCTTC
few	TRBV20-1	TRBJ1-1	TRBD1	CSASIRDRGSTEAFF	TGCAGTGCTTCAATCCGGGACAGGGGGTCCACTGAAGCTTTCTTT